This T cell receptor beta chain was sequenced for a study of OX40 agonist ivuxolimab in advanced cancers. Study overall: Under the entry rules, prior anti-PD-1, anti-PD-L1 or anti-CTLA-4 therapy was allowed, and less than 50% had some.

To note about this clone: The antigen remains unidentified.

Patients were ruled out by autoimmune disease history or systemic immunosuppression. The CDR3 runs to 13 residues. V dropped 5 bases and J dropped 5 bases, with 13 bases sitting between them. Per the germline V gene, CDR1 is SEHNR and CDR2 is FQNEAQ (reference sequence). Study results and caveats: Doses of 0.1 to 3.0 mg/kg were accompanied by clonal expansion of CD4+ and CD8+ blood T cells by week 6. Mean expanded clone counts were higher in CD8+ than CD4+ T cells.

Sequencing used immunoSEQ multiplex PCR; TCRdb keeps in-frame clones, though not all of them. Among 55,000 to 70,000 clones, about 84% were seen once, and the ten largest hold roughly 6%. The genes are TRBV7-9 and TRBJ2-7; TRBD1 is a possible D gene (6 bases). Sequenced here: CD4+ or CD8+ T cells sorted from blood, sampled in a trial of the OX40 agonist ivuxolimab. The TCR comes from an adult with an advanced solid tumor such as melanoma, head and neck, liver or kidney cancer. CDR3 sequence reads: CASSPPTGNEQYF. CDR3 sequence (DNA): TGTGCCAGCAGCCCCCCCACAGGGAACGAGCAGTACTTC.